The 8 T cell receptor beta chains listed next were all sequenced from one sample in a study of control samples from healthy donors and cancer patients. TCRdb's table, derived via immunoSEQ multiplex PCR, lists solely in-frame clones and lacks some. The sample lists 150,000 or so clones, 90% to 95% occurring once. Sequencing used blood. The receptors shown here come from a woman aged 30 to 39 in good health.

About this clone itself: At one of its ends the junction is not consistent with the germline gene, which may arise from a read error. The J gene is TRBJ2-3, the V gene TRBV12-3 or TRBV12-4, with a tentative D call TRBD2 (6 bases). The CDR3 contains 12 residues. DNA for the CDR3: TGTGCCAGCAGGTTAGCGGCAGATACGCAGTATTTT. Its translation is CASRLAADTQYF.

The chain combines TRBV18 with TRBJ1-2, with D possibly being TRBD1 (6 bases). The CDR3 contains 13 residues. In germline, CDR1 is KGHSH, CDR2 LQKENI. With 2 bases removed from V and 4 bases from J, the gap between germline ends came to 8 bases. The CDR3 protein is CASSPGGGYGYTF. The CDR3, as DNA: TGTGCCAGCTCACCAGGAGGGGGCTATGGCTACACCTTC.

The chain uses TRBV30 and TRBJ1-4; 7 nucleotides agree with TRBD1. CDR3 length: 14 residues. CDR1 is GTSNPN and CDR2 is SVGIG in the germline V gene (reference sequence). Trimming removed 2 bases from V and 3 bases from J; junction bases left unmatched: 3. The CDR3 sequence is CAWSPGTANEKLFF. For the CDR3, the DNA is TGTGCCTGGAGTCCCGGGACAGCTAATGAAAAACTGTTTTTT.

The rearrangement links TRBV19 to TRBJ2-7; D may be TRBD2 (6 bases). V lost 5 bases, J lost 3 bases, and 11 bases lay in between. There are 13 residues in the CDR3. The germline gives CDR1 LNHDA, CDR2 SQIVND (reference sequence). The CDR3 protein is CASSFGGGYEQYF. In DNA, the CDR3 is TGTGCCAGTAGTTTCGGGGGAGGCTACGAGCAGTACTTC.

The CDR3 coding sequence is TGTGCCAGCAGCCAAGAGTTGCGGGCCTCCTACGAGCAGTACTTC. Amino acids: CASSQELRASYEQYF. V is TRBV7-2 and J is TRBJ2-7, with TRBD2 as a possible D gene (5 bases). This CDR3 contains 15 residues. V shed 5 bases and J shed 0 bases, with 14 bases lying between them. From germline, CDR1 is SGHTA and CDR2 FQGNSA.

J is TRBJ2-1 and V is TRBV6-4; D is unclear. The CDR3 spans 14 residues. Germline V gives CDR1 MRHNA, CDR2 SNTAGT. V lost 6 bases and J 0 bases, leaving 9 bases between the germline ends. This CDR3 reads CASSLESSYNEQFF. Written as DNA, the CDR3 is TGTGCCAGCAGCCTTGAGAGCTCCTACAATGAGCAGTTCTTC.

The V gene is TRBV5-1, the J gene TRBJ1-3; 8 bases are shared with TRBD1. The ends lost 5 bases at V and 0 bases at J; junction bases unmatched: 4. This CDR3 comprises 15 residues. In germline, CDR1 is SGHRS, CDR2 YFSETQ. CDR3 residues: CASSPTGGSGNTIYF. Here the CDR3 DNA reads TGCGCCAGCAGTCCTACAGGGGGCTCTGGAAACACCATATATTTT.

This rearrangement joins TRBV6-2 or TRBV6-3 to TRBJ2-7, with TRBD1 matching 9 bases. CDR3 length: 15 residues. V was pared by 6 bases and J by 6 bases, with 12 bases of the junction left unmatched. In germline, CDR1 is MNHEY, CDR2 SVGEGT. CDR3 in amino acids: CASSRRDRDRSEQYF. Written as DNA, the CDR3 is TGTGCCAGCAGCCGCCGGGACAGGGACCGTAGCGAGCAGTACTTC.